This T cell receptor beta chain was sequenced in a study of T cells after yellow fever vaccination. As for this clonotype: Its antigen remains unknown.

Study results and limitations: Subsequent booster samples again held most clones from primary vaccination (around 96% CD4, roughly 91% CD8). Though weaker, the secondary response peaked faster, on day 5 versus 15.

Trimming at V came to 8 bases and at J to 9 bases, leaving 11 bases not matched to a gene. From germline, CDR1 is LNHNV and CDR2 YYDKDF (reference sequence). This CDR3 has 14 amino acids. The study made its TCR cDNA through 5'RACE template switching. That step introduced a universal primer site along with UMIs. TCRdb processed the 5' RACE reads anew with MiXCR; each CDR3 protein has one entry. The table lists approximately 300,000 distinct CDR3 sequences, 8.7% of them singletons. Material: PBMCs, obtained on the day of the first yellow fever vaccination. The chain carries TRBV15 and TRBJ2-1, with 9 positions matching TRBD1. The clonotype comes from a man between 18 and 35 years old who received the YFV17D yellow fever vaccine. In DNA form, the CDR3 reads TGTGCCACCGGGGACGGACAGGGGTCAAGTGAGCAGTTCTTC. Its translation: CATGDGQGSSEQFF.